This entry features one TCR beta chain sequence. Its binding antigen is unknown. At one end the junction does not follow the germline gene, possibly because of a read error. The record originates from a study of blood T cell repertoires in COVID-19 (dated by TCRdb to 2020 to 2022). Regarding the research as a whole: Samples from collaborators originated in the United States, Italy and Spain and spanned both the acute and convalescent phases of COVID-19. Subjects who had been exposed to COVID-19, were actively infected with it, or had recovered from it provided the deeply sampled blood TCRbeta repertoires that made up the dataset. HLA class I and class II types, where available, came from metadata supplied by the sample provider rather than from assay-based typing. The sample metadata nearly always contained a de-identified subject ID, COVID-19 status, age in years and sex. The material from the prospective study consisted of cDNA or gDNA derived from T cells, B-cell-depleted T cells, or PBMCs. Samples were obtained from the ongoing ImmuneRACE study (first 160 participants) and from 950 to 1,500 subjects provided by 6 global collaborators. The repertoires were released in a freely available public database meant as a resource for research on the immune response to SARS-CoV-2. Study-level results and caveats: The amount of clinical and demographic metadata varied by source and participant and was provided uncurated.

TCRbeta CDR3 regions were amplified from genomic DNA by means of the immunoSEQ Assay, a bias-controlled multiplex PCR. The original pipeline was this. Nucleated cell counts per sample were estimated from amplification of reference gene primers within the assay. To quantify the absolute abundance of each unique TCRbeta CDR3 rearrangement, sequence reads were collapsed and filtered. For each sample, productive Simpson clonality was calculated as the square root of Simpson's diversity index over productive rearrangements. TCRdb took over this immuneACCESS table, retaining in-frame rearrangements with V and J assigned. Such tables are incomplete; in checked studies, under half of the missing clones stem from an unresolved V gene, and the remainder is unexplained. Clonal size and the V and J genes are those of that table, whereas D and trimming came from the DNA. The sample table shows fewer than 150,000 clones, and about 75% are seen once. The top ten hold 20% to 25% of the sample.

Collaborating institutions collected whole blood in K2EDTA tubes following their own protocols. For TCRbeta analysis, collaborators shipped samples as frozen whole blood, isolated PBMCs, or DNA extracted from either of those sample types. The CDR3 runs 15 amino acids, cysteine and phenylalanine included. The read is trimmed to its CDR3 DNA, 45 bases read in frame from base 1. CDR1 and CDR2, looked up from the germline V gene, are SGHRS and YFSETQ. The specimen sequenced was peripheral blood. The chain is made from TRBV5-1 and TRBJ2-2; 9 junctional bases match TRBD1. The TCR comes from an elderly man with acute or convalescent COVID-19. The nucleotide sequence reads TGCGCCAGCAACGGGGGGACAGGGAACCCCGGGGAGCTGTTTTTT. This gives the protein CASNGGTGNPGELFF.